One sample yielded the 17 T cell receptor beta chains listed below, sequenced in a study of blood T cells in healthy people across ages. Sample-barcoded 5' priming and a J-beta primer mix drove a second PCR of roughly 6 to 12 cycles. Using its own MiXCR run on the 5' RACE reads, TCRdb lists one record per CDR3 protein. The data contain under 800,000 distinct CDR3 sequences, around 21% of them singletons. Specimen: blood. These receptors were collected from a man aged 70 or older in good health.

In this sample, this clonotype turned up many times. This rearrangement joins TRBV7-2 to TRBJ2-7; D is uncertain. The CDR3 consists of 16 residues. The ends were cut back, 5 bases at V and 3 bases at J, with 20 bases in the middle. CDR1 SGHTA and CDR2 FQGNSA come from the germline V gene. This chain's CDR3 is CASSVLSYNGDYEQYF. Written as DNA, the CDR3 is TGTGCCAGCAGCGTCTTGTCATATAACGGAGACTACGAGCAGTACTTC.

This clonotype was counted a few times. This chain links TRBV20-1 with TRBJ2-7; D perhaps matches TRBD2 (6 bases). The CDR3 is made up of 15 amino acids. The germline V gene encodes CDR1 DFQATT and CDR2 SNEGSKA (reference sequence). V shed 5 bases and J shed 1 base, with 18 bases lying between them. CDR3 sequence: CSARLVRGRSYEQYF. Here the CDR3 DNA reads TGCAGTGCTCGGCTGGTTAGAGGGAGGTCCTACGAGCAGTACTTC.

The CDR3 reads CASSYSPVNEQFF. The CDR3 coding sequence is TGTGCCAGCAGTTACTCCCCAGTCAATGAGCAGTTCTTC. The chain carries TRBV6-6 and TRBJ2-1; D call uncertain. In germline, CDR1 is MNHNY, CDR2 SVGAGI (reference sequence). The germline V and J ends were trimmed by 0 bases and 6 bases, with 6 bases remaining between them. This CDR3 is built from 13 residues.

On this clonotype itself: At one end, the junction sequence differs from germline, possibly due to a read error. This chain joins TRBV25-1 and TRBJ2-3; 10 positions agree with TRBD2. The CDR3 is 16 amino acids. Germline CDR1 MGHDK, CDR2 SYGVNS. CDR3 DNA: TGTGCCAGCAGGCCCAACAGCGGGAGGGTCGCAGATACGCGGTATTTT. It translates to CASRPNSGRVADTRYF.

This chain joins TRBV20-1 and TRBJ2-3, with a weak D call TRBD2 (5 bases). V dropped 4 bases and J dropped 4 bases, with 9 bases sitting between them. The CDR3 extends over 12 amino acids. Germline CDR1 reads DFQATT; CDR2 reads SNEGSKA (reference sequence). CDR3: CSAMEEADTQYF. DNA for the CDR3: TGCAGTGCTATGGAGGAGGCAGATACGCAGTATTTT.

The genes are TRBV6-6 and TRBJ1-2; 10 positions match TRBD1. Germline V lookup: CDR1 MNHNY, CDR2 SVGAGI (reference sequence). The ends lost 7 bases at V and 5 bases at J; junction bases unmatched: 7. This CDR3 is 14 amino acids long. The CDR3: CASNRQGAGYGYTF. CDR3 DNA sequence: TGTGCCAGCAACAGACAGGGGGCAGGTTATGGCTACACCTTC.

The chain couples TRBV2 to TRBJ2-3; tentatively, D is TRBD1 or TRBD2 (5 bases each). CDR1 and CDR2 (germline): SNHLY, FYNNEI. The V and J ends lost 5 bases and 0 bases respectively, with 15 bases between them. The CDR3 length is 16 residues. The DNA of the CDR3 is TGTGCCAGCAGTCCTGGGGACCGTTCTAGCACAGATACGCAGTATTTT. Residues: CASSPGDRSSTDTQYF.

The J gene is TRBJ2-7, the V gene TRBV28; TRBD2 aligns across 9 bases. V shed 6 bases and J 4 bases; nucleotides not matched to a gene: 10. The CDR3 sequence is 15 residues long. Germline V gene lookup returns CDR1 MDHEN and CDR2 SYDVKM. CDR3 residues: CASSAQGLAPYEQYF. CDR3 DNA sequence: TGTGCCAGCAGCGCACAGGGACTAGCACCATACGAGCAGTACTTC.

There are a few counts of this clonotype. This rearrangement joins TRBV4-1 to TRBJ2-3; TRBD2 aligns across 8 bases. V lost 1 base to trimming and J lost 4 bases; unmatched junction nucleotides: 10. Germline V gene lookup returns CDR1 MGHRA and CDR2 YSYEKL. CDR3 length: 17 amino acids. This CDR3 is CASSQGVMTSVPDTQYF. The CDR3 DNA is TGCGCCAGCAGCCAAGGGGTCATGACTAGCGTTCCAGATACGCAGTATTTT.

This clonotype was seen only a few times. The J gene is TRBJ2-2, the V gene TRBV10-2; D unclear. Germline V gene lookup returns CDR1 WSHSY and CDR2 SAAADI. The CDR3 loop spans 14 amino acids. Trimming stripped 2 bases from V and 4 bases from J, with 8 bases between. Written as DNA, the CDR3 is TGCGCCAGCAGTGAGAGGTGGCCCACCGGGGAGCTGTTTTTT. Its translation: CASSERWPTGELFF.

This chain connects TRBV6-5 to TRBJ2-1; 9 nucleotides match TRBD2. The V gene's germline CDR1 is MNHEY and CDR2 SVGAGI. The V gene end was trimmed by 0 bases and the J gene end by 8 bases; junction bases not matched to a gene: 8. This CDR3 is 16 amino acids long. CDR3 sequence reads: CASSYSRTSDPDEQFF. CDR3 sequence (DNA): TGTGCCAGCAGTTACTCTAGGACTAGCGACCCCGATGAGCAGTTCTTC.

V usage is TRBV24-1 and J usage is TRBJ2-5; a possible D gene is TRBD1 (9 bases). The J call may be mistaken, given a closer DNA end match to TRBJ2-1. The CDR3 is 17 residues long. The germline CDR1 and CDR2 sequences are KGHDR and SFDVKD. The CDR3 bases are TGTGCCACCGGAGACAAGGGGGGACAGGGACTAGGGAATGAGCAGTTCTTC. Residues: CATGDKGGQGLGNEQFF.

The chain employs TRBV5-6 and TRBJ1-1; D not certain. This CDR3 has 14 amino acids. V gave up 0 bases and J gave up 6 bases, with 12 bases separating them. Germline lookup yields CDR1 SGHDT and CDR2 YYEEEE. The CDR3 DNA sequence: TGTGCCAGCAGCTTGGCTCGGGTGTGGGCTGAAGCTTTCTTT. Translated: CASSLARVWAEAFF.

The J gene is TRBJ2-5, the V gene TRBV12-3 or TRBV12-4; 12 positions match TRBD2. The CDR3 runs 15 residues. CDR3 coding DNA: TGTGCTGGCAGGCGGACTAGCGGGATACAAGAGACCCAGTACTTC. As protein: CAGRRTSGIQETQYF.

The rearrangement links TRBV7-8 to TRBJ1-5; perhaps TRBD1 as D (5 bases). This CDR3 is built from 15 residues. Germline V gene lookup returns CDR1 SGHVS and CDR2 FQNEAQ. Trimming left V 6 bases short and J 3 bases short, with 15 bases between. CDR3 sequence: CASSTGTGNNQPQHF. CDR3 nucleotides: TGTGCCAGCAGTACCGGGACGGGAAACAATCAGCCCCAGCATTTT.

Only one count was recorded for this clonotype. This rearrangement joins TRBV7-2 to TRBJ2-7, with D maybe TRBD1 (7 bases). V was cut by 4 bases and J by 6 bases, with 13 bases left in between. Germline lookup yields CDR1 SGHTA and CDR2 FQGNSA. The CDR3 length is 13 residues. The CDR3 DNA follows: TGTGCCAGCAGCTCGATCCAGGGGGGCGAGCAGTACTTC. Its protein product is CASSSIQGGEQYF.

The table lists this clonotype with a few counts. The chain carries TRBV3-1 and TRBJ2-7, with 8 bases fitting TRBD2. Germline-derived CDR1 and CDR2 are LGHDT and YNNKEL (reference sequence). The CDR3 covers 14 residues. The V segment lost 5 bases and the J segment 4 bases; nucleotides outside the gene matches: 7. This chain's CDR3 is CASSEAGDGYEQYF. In DNA form, the CDR3 reads TGTGCCAGCAGCGAAGCGGGAGATGGTTACGAGCAGTACTTC.